The TCR beta chain under discussion was sequenced for a study of blood T cells in healthy people across ages. Trimming cost V 4 bases and J 2 bases, with 10 bases left between them. This CDR3 spans 14 amino acids. CDR1 SNHLY and CDR2 FYNNEI come from the germline V gene. Study-level points and caveats: Per million T cells, TCR beta diversity dropped roughly linearly as age increased.

A few counts support this clonotype. The antigen remains undetermined. For the second PCR, which ran for about 7 to 11 cycles, a sample-barcoded 5' primer and a J-beta primer mix were used. A single record per CDR3 protein comes from TCRdb applying MiXCR to the 5' RACE reads. The sample carries 790,000 or so distinct CDR3 sequences, just over 55% recorded once. Sequencing was performed on blood. This clonotype was sampled from a middle-aged man in good health. The genes are TRBV2 and TRBJ2-3; D may be TRBD1 (5 bases). CDR3: CASSGGRVTDTQYF. As DNA, the CDR3 is TGTGCCAGCAGTGGAGGCAGGGTCACAGATACGCAGTATTTT.